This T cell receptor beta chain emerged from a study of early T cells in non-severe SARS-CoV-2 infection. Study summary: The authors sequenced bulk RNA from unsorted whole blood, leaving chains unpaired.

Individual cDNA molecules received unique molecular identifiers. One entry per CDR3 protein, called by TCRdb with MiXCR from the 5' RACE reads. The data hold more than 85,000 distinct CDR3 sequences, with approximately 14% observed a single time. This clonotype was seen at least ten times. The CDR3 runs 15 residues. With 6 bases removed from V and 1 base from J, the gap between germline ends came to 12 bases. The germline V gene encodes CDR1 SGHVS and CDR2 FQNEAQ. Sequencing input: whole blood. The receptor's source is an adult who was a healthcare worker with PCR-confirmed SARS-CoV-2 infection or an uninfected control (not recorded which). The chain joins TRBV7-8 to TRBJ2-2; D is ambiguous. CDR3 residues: CASRSRAWNTGELFF. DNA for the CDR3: TGTGCCAGCAGATCACGGGCATGGAACACCGGGGAGCTGTTTTTT.